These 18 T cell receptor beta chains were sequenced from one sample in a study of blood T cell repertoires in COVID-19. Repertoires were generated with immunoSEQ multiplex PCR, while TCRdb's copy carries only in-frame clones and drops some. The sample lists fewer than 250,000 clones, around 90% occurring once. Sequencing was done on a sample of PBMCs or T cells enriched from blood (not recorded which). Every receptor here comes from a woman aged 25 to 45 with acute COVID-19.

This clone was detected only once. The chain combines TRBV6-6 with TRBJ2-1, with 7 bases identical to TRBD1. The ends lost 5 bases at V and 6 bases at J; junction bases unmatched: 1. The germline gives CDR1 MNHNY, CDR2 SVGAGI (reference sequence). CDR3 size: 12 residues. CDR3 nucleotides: TGTGCCAGCAGTGGACAGGTCAATGAGCAGTTCTTC. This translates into CASSGQVNEQFF.

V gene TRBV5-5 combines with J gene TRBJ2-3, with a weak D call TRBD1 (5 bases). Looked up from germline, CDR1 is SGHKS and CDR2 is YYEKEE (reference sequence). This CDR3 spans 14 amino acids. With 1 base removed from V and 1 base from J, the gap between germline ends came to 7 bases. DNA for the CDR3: TGTGCCAGCAGCTTGCAGGGTCGCACAGATACGCAGTATTTT. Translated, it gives CASSLQGRTDTQYF.

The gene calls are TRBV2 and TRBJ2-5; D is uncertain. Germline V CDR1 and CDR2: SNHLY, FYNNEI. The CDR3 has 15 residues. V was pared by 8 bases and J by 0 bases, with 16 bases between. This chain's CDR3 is CASPSGQGDQETQYF. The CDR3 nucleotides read TGTGCCAGCCCGTCGGGTCAAGGAGACCAAGAGACCCAGTACTTC.

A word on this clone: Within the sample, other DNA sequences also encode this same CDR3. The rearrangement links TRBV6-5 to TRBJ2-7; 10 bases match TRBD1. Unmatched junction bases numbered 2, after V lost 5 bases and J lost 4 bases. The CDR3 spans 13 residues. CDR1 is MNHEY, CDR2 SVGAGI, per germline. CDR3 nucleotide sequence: TGTGCCAGCAGTCGGGACAGGGGTTACGAGCAGTACTTC. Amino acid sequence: CASSRDRGYEQYF.

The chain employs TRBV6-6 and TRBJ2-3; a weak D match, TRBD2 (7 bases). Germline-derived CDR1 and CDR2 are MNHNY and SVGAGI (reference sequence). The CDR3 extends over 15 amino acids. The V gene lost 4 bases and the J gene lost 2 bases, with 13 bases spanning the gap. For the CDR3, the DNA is TGTGCCAGCAGTTGGGGGGGCCGGAACACAGATACGCAGTATTTT. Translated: CASSWGGRNTDTQYF.

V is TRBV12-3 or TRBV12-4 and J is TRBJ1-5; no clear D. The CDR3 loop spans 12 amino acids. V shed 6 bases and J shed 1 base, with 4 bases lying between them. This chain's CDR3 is CASRRSNQPQHF. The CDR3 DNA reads TGTGCCAGCAGACGGAGCAATCAGCCCCAGCATTTT.

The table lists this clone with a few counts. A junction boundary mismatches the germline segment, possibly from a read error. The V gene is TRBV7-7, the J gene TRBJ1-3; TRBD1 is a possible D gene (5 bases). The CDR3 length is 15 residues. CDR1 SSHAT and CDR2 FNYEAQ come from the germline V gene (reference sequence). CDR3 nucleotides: TGTGCTAGCAGCAAGGGACTGAACTCTGGAAACACCATATATTTT. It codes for CASSKGLNSGNTIYF. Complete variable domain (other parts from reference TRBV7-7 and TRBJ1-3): GAGVSQSPRYKVTKRGQDVTLRCDPISSHATLYWYQQALGQGPEFLTYFNYEAQPDKSGLPSDRFSAERPEGSISTLTIQRTEQRDSAMYRCASSKGLNSGNTIYFGEGSWLTVV.

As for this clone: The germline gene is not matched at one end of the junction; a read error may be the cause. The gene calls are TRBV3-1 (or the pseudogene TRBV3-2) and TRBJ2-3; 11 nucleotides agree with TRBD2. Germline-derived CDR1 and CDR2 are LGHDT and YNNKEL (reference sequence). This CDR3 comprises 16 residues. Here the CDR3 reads CASSPHRGLAGGPLHF. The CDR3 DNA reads TGTGCCAGCAGCCCCCACCGGGGGCTAGCGGGGGGCCCGCTACATTTT.

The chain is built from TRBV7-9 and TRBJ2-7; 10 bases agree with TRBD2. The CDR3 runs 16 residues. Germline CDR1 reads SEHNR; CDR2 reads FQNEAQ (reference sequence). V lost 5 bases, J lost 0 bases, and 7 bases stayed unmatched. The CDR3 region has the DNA TGTGCCAGCAGCCGTAGCGGGGGGCCGAGCTCCTACGAGCAGTACTTC. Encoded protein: CASSRSGGPSSYEQYF.

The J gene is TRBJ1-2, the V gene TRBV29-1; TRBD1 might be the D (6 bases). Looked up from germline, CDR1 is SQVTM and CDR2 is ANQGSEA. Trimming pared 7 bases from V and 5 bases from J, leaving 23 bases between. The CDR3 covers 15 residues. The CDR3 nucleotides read TGCAGCGCCCACCTAAGTGGGGGGGCAGGATATGGCTACACCTTC. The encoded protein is CSAHLSGGAGYGYTF.

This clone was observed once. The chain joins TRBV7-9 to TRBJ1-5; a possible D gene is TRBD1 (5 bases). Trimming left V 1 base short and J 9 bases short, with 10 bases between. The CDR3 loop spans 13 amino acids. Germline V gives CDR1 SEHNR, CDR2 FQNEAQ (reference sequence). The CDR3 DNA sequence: TGTGCCAGCAGCTTAGAGGTGGGGCGGCCCCAGCATTTT. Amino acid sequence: CASSLEVGRPQHF.

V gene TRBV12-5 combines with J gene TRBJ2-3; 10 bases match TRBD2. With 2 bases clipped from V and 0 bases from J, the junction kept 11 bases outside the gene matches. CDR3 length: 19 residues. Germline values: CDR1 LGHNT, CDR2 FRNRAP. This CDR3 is CASGLKFRGLAYSTDTQYF. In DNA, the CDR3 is TGTGCTAGTGGTTTGAAGTTCAGGGGACTAGCGTACAGCACAGATACGCAGTATTTT.

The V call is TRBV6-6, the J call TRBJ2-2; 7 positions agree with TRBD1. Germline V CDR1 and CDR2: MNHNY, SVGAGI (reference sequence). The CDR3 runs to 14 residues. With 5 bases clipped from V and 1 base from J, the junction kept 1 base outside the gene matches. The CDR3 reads CASSRDRNTGELFF. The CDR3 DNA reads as TGTGCCAGCAGTCGGGACAGGAACACCGGGGAGCTGTTTTTT.

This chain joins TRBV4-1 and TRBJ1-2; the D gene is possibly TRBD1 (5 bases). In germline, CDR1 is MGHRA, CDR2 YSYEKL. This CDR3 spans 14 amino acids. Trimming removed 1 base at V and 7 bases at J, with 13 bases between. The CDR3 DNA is TGCGCCAGCAGCCAAGGAGCAGGGAAGAGTGGCTACACCTTC. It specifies CASSQGAGKSGYTF.

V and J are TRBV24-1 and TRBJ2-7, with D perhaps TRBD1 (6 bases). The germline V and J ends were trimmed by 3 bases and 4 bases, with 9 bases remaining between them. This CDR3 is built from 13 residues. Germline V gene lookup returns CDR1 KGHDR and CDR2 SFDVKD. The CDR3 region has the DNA TGTGCCACCAGTGATCAGGGGTCGTACGAGCAGTACTTC. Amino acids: CATSDQGSYEQYF.

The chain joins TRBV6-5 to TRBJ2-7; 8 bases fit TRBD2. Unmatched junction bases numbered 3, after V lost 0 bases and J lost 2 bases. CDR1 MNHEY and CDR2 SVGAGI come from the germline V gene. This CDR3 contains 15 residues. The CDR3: CASSYSSGVTYEQYF. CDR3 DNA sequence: TGTGCCAGCAGTTACTCTAGCGGGGTCACCTACGAGCAGTACTTC.

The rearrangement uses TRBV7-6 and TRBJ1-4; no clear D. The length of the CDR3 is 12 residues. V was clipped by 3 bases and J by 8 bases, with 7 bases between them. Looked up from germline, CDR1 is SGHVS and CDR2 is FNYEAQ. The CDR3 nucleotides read TGTGCCAGCAGCTTCCGGGGAGAAAAACTGTTTTTT. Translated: CASSFRGEKLFF.

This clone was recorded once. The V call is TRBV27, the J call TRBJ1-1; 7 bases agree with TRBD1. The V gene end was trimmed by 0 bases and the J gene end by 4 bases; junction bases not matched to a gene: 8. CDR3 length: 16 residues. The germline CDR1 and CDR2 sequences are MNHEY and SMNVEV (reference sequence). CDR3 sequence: CASSLSWGQWGTEAFF. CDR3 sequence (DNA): TGTGCCAGCAGTTTATCTTGGGGACAGTGGGGCACTGAAGCTTTCTTT.